This TCR beta chain appears in the sequencing data of a study of technical replicates of blood from a handful of donors. The repertoire was sequenced with immunoSEQ multiplex PCR; TCRdb's copy has only in-frame clones and lacks some. The sample lists roughly 93,000 clones, approximately 95% occurring once. The length of the CDR3 is 15 residues. Germline-derived CDR1 and CDR2 are MDHEN and SYDVKM. With V trimmed by 3 bases and J by 3 bases, 4 bases remained unmatched. The chain employs TRBV28 and TRBJ2-3, with 9 positions matching TRBD1. The TCR originated in a human donor in good health. The source material was T cells isolated from PBMCs. CDR3 protein: CASSFRGQGTDTQYF. The DNA for the CDR3 is TGTGCCAGCAGTTTTAGGGGACAGGGAACAGATACGCAGTATTTT.